The following is a T cell receptor (beta chain) sequence with its context. The sample belongs to a study of blood T cell repertoires in COVID-19. About the study: Samples representing acute and convalescent COVID-19 were sourced from the United States, Italy and Spain. Sources were T cells, B-cell-depleted T cells, or PBMCs; the material itself was cDNA or gDNA.

The CDR3 extends over 13 amino acids. CDR1 is SQVTM, CDR2 ANQGSEA, per germline. The ends lost 4 bases at V and 6 bases at J; junction bases unmatched: 4. In the authors' methods: Reference gene primer amplification in the assay estimated nucleated cell counts. Only in-frame clones appear in the TCRdb table, and some are missing; sequencing was by immunoSEQ multiplex PCR. Clonal size and the V and J genes are those of that table, whereas D and trimming came from the DNA. The sample carries roughly 230,000 clones, 65% to 85% recorded once. The material sequenced was peripheral blood. The receptor comes from a human donor in a cohort sampled during active COVID-19. The V call is TRBV29-1, the J call TRBJ2-4, with 9 bases that match TRBD1. CDR3 nucleotides: TGCAGCGTTGTGACAGGGGGTCGAAACATTCAGTACTTC. Protein product: CSVVTGGRNIQYF.